The 30 T cell receptor beta chains below all came from one sample that was sequenced in a study of blood T cell repertoires in COVID-19. Assay used: immunoSEQ multiplex PCR; TCRdb lists only in-frame clones, some missing. The data hold roughly 250,000 clones, with less than 85% observed a single time. Sequenced: peripheral blood. Receptors originate from an elderly woman with active or convalescent COVID-19.

The genes are TRBV6-5 and TRBJ1-5; 9 bases fit TRBD1. The trim removed 8 bases at V and 5 bases at J, leaving 7 bases unmatched. The CDR3 covers 14 residues. The V gene's germline CDR1 is MNHEY and CDR2 SVGAGI. CDR3 in amino acids: CASVGQGIYQPQHF. CDR3 bases: TGTGCCAGCGTGGGACAGGGTATTTATCAGCCCCAGCATTTT.

V and J are TRBV2 and TRBJ2-7; the D is unclear. The V end lost 1 base, the J end lost 7 bases, and 20 bases lay between the germline ends. The CDR3 covers 16 residues. The V gene's germline CDR1 is SNHLY and CDR2 FYNNEI. For the CDR3, the DNA is TGTGCCAGCAGTGAAGTAAGTGACCGAAGGAGTTGGGAGCAGTACTTC. Translated, it gives CASSEVSDRRSWEQYF.

This clone was observed once. This chain joins TRBV19 and TRBJ1-6; D remains ambiguous. This CDR3 is built from 16 residues. From germline, CDR1 is LNHDA and CDR2 SQIVND (reference sequence). Trimming removed 6 bases from V and 0 bases from J, with 12 bases in between. The CDR3 loop is CASRRRESSYNSPLHF. The CDR3 nucleotides read TGTGCCAGTAGGCGGAGGGAGAGCTCCTATAATTCACCCCTCCACTTT.

The chain is built from TRBV12-3 or TRBV12-4 and TRBJ1-2; no clear D. V was cut by 2 bases and J by 8 bases, with 12 bases left in between. This CDR3 comprises 13 residues. The CDR3 sequence: CASSLRQVEGYTF. The CDR3 DNA follows: TGTGCCAGCAGTTTAAGGCAGGTTGAAGGCTACACCTTC.

The J gene is TRBJ1-1, the V gene TRBV24-1; perhaps TRBD1 as D (6 bases). Germline V CDR1 and CDR2: KGHDR, SFDVKD. With 4 bases removed from V and 4 bases from J, the gap between germline ends came to 12 bases. CDR3 length equals 14 residues. The CDR3 reads CATSESDRLTEAFF. The CDR3 DNA reads TGTGCCACCAGTGAATCAGACAGGCTCACTGAAGCTTTCTTT.

CDR3 amino acids: CASSQQTSGGAKNIQYF. In DNA form, the CDR3 reads TGTGCCAGCAGCCAACAGACTAGCGGGGGGGCCAAAAACATTCAGTACTTC. The chain has TRBV4-2 and TRBJ2-4; 13 bases map to TRBD2. Trimming removed 2 bases from V and 1 base from J; junction bases left unmatched: 2. There are 17 residues in the CDR3. CDR1 and CDR2 (germline): LGHNA, YNFKEQ.

This clone was counted once. The rearrangement uses TRBV7-8 and TRBJ1-6; the D gene is possibly TRBD1 (5 bases). CDR3 length: 14 amino acids. Trimming left V 1 base short and J 7 bases short, with 8 bases between. Germline V gene lookup returns CDR1 SGHVS and CDR2 FQNEAQ. The CDR3 loop reads CASSLGQSNSPLHF. The CDR3 coding sequence is TGTGCCAGCAGCTTAGGACAGAGCAATTCACCCCTCCACTTT.

The chain combines TRBV7-8 with TRBJ2-1; D is ambiguous. The ends were cut back, 3 bases at V and 3 bases at J, with 12 bases in the middle. CDR1 SGHVS and CDR2 FQNEAQ come from the germline V gene. CDR3 length equals 15 residues. The CDR3 nucleotides read TGTGCCAGCAGCTTTATTGGCTTCCGCTACAATGAGCAGTTCTTC. Protein: CASSFIGFRYNEQFF.

The V call is TRBV6-5, the J call TRBJ1-2, with TRBD1 identical over 9 bases. CDR1 MNHEY and CDR2 SVGAGI come from the germline V gene. This CDR3 is built from 14 residues. V shed 6 bases and J 7 bases; nucleotides not matched to a gene: 9. The CDR3 nucleotides are TGTGCCAGCAGAGAGGCCACAGGGGGCTTTGGCTACACCTTC. Encoded protein: CASREATGGFGYTF.

This chain connects TRBV7-2 to TRBJ2-3, with a possible D match to TRBD1 (5 bases). This CDR3 region has 12 residues. Per germline, CDR1 SGHTA and CDR2 FQGNSA. Between the trimmed V and J ends, which lost 9 bases and 3 bases, there was a span of 10 bases. The CDR3 bases are TGTGCCAGTACAAGGGGTACAGATACGCAGTATTTT. Protein: CASTRGTDTQYF.

The V gene is TRBV28, the J gene TRBJ1-2; 9 nucleotides agree with TRBD1. This CDR3 has 14 residues. V shed 5 bases, J shed 3 bases, and the junction held 4 bases outside the gene matches. Looked up from germline, CDR1 is MDHEN and CDR2 is SYDVKM. The CDR3 nucleotides are TGTGCCAGCAGTCTGACAGGGGGGCACTATGGCTACACCTTC. It translates to CASSLTGGHYGYTF.

DNA of the CDR3: TGTGCCAGCAGTACGTTACAGGCTCTCAGCTCCTACAATGAGCAGTTCTTC. As protein: CASSTLQALSSYNEQFF. The chain combines TRBV28 with TRBJ2-1; D possibly corresponds to TRBD1 (5 bases). V was cut by 5 bases and J by 0 bases, with 17 bases left in between. From germline, CDR1 is MDHEN and CDR2 SYDVKM. This CDR3 has 17 residues.

This clone has just one count. The chain links TRBV24-1 to TRBJ2-1, with D maybe TRBD1 (6 bases). Germline CDR1 is KGHDR and CDR2 is SFDVKD. The CDR3 is made up of 17 amino acids. Trimming left V 8 bases short and J 3 bases short, with 22 bases between. CDR3 residues: CATKSSGTSNFYNEQFF. DNA for the CDR3: TGTGCCACCAAAAGTTCCGGGACATCGAACTTCTACAATGAGCAGTTCTTC.

This chain joins TRBV6-5 and TRBJ1-5; 8 nucleotides match TRBD1. The junction had 6 bases not matched to a gene; V was cut back by 6 bases and J by 2 bases. CDR3 length: 15 residues. The germline gives CDR1 MNHEY, CDR2 SVGAGI. The CDR3 nucleotides are TGTGCCAGCAGCCGGACAGGGTCTGGCAATCAGCCCCAGCATTTT. As protein: CASSRTGSGNQPQHF.

The CDR3 protein is CASSEASRDYYGYTF. CDR3 nucleotide sequence: TGTGCCAGCAGTGAAGCGTCGAGGGATTACTATGGCTACACCTTC. V gene TRBV2 combines with J gene TRBJ1-2; D unresolved. Germline-derived CDR1 and CDR2 are SNHLY and FYNNEI. The CDR3 runs to 15 residues. V gave up 0 bases and J gave up 3 bases, with 11 bases separating them.

The chain is built from TRBV11-3 and TRBJ1-3; TRBD1 agrees at 9 bases. Losses at the gene ends were 3 bases for V and 2 bases for J; bases not matched to a gene: 8. CDR3 length: 17 amino acids. Germline lookup yields CDR1 SGHNT and CDR2 YENEEA. The CDR3 nucleotides read TGTGCCAGCAGCTTTGCCGGGACAGGGAAGGCTGGAAACACCATATATTTT. This codes for CASSFAGTGKAGNTIYF.

Turning to this clone: The identical CDR3 is also encoded by other nucleotide sequences in the sample. The genes are TRBV10-3 and TRBJ2-2; maybe TRBD1 (6 bases). Between the trimmed V and J ends, which lost 6 bases and 5 bases, there was a span of 7 bases. The V gene's germline CDR1 is ENHRY and CDR2 SYGVKD. The CDR3 spans 12 residues. CDR3 in amino acids: CAIRQGTGELFF. The CDR3 DNA is TGTGCCATCAGACAGGGAACCGGGGAGCTGTTTTTT.

V and J are TRBV20-1 and TRBJ2-5; D may be TRBD2 (6 bases). The germline gives CDR1 DFQATT, CDR2 SNEGSKA (reference sequence). The V end lost 3 bases, the J end lost 2 bases, and 13 bases lay between the germline ends. The CDR3 extends over 14 amino acids. CDR3 coding DNA: TGCAGTGCTAGTCCGGGGGTCCCACAAGAGACCCAGTACTTC. Its translation: CSASPGVPQETQYF.

The chain joins TRBV4-2 to TRBJ1-5, with D possibly TRBD1 on 5 matching bases. Trimming left V 0 bases short and J 11 bases short, with 11 bases between. The CDR3 has 13 amino acids. Per the germline V gene, CDR1 is LGHNA and CDR2 is YNFKEQ. As DNA, the CDR3 is TGTGCCAGCAGCCAAGATCTCGGGGGGGCCCAGCATTTT. Its translation is CASSQDLGGAQHF.

CDR3 protein: CAISEGRGAKAFF. The CDR3 nucleotides are TGTGCCATCAGTGAGGGAAGGGGCGCAAAAGCTTTCTTT. The chain is built from TRBV10-3 and TRBJ1-1; the D gene is possibly TRBD1 (5 bases). CDR3 size: 13 residues. V gave up 2 bases and J gave up 9 bases, with 13 bases separating them. Per the germline V gene, CDR1 is ENHRY and CDR2 is SYGVKD.

The chain carries TRBV28 and TRBJ1-6; 9 positions match TRBD1. The CDR3 extends over 14 amino acids. Trimming removed 6 bases from V and 10 bases from J; junction bases left unmatched: 7. Germline lookup yields CDR1 MDHEN and CDR2 SYDVKM. The CDR3 nucleotides are TGTGCCAGCAGCCCGGGACAGGGCTACTCACCCCTCCACTTT. Protein product: CASSPGQGYSPLHF. Based on the CDR3 plus reference TRBV28 and TRBJ1-6, the full variable domain is DVKVTQSSRYLVKRTGEKVFLECVQDMDHENMFWYRQDPGLGLRLIYFSYDVKMKEKGDIPEGYSVSREKKERFSLILESASTNQTSMYLCASSPGQGYSPLHFGNGTRLTVT.

This chain connects TRBV27 to TRBJ1-2; D is ambiguous. The germline gives CDR1 MNHEY, CDR2 SMNVEV (reference sequence). This CDR3 contains 16 residues. The V and J ends lost 0 bases and 6 bases respectively, with 17 bases between them. As DNA, the CDR3 is TGTGCCAGCAGTTTATCAGCTCTCCATCAACCGGATGGCTACACCTTC. It encodes CASSLSALHQPDGYTF.

The chain uses TRBV6-1 and TRBJ1-6; the D gene is possibly TRBD1 (6 bases). Trimming took 2 bases from V and 9 from J, leaving 8 bases between them. Germline V CDR1 and CDR2: MNHNS, SASEGT. The CDR3 consists of 13 residues. CDR3 in DNA: TGTGCCAGCAGTGAAAGGACAGTTTCACCCCTCCACTTT. Protein sequence: CASSERTVSPLHF.

This rearrangement joins TRBV6-5 to TRBJ2-2, with D uncertain. Trimming removed 6 bases at V and 5 bases at J, with 7 bases between. The CDR3 runs to 12 residues. The germline CDR1 and CDR2 sequences are MNHEY and SVGAGI. The CDR3 region is CASSLTTGELFF. CDR3 in DNA: TGTGCCAGCAGCCTCACAACCGGGGAGCTGTTTTTT.

Only a few counts were recorded for this clone. This CDR3 reads CASSLEGGYEQYF. The CDR3 DNA sequence: TGTGCCAGCAGCTTGGAAGGAGGGTACGAGCAGTACTTC. J is TRBJ2-7 and V is TRBV5-4, with a tentative D call TRBD2 (6 bases). V was trimmed by 0 bases and J by 4 bases, leaving 8 bases between them. This CDR3 is built from 13 residues. Germline V CDR1 and CDR2: SGHNT, YYREEE (reference sequence). Based on the CDR3 plus reference TRBV5-4 and TRBJ2-7, the full variable domain is ETGVTQSPTHLIKTRGQQVTLRCSSQSGHNTVSWYQQALGQGPQFIFQYYREEENGRGNFPPRFSGLQFPNYSSELNVNALELDDSALYLCASSLEGGYEQYFGPGTRLTVT.

The J gene is TRBJ2-1, the V gene TRBV24-1; 7 bases line up with TRBD2. J gave up 9 bases and V 4 bases, and 11 bases lay outside the gene matches. Germline V CDR1 and CDR2: KGHDR, SFDVKD. This CDR3 is built from 15 residues. The CDR3 spells CATSESGTFGSEQFF. The DNA for the CDR3 is TGTGCCACCAGTGAAAGCGGGACCTTTGGGAGTGAGCAGTTCTTC.

V gene TRBV5-1 combines with J gene TRBJ2-1; TRBD2 aligns across 11 bases. The CDR3 extends over 15 amino acids. The V and J ends lost 0 bases and 6 bases, in that order; junction bases with no gene match: 2. CDR1 is SGHRS and CDR2 is YFSETQ in the germline V gene. The CDR3, as DNA: TGCGCCAGCAGCTTGGTAGCGGGGGGGCCCAATGAGCAGTTCTTC. It translates to CASSLVAGGPNEQFF.

V and J are TRBV19 and TRBJ2-7, with 13 bases matching TRBD2. This CDR3 has 17 amino acids. The ends lost 6 bases at V and 7 bases at J; junction bases unmatched: 15. In germline, CDR1 is LNHDA, CDR2 SQIVND (reference sequence). CDR3 nucleotide sequence: TGTGCCAGTAGCCAATCTCCGGGACTAGCGGGATCGAATGAGCAGTACTTC. It yields the protein CASSQSPGLAGSNEQYF.

The V and J genes are TRBV3-1 (or the pseudogene TRBV3-2) and TRBJ1-3, with TRBD1 as a possible D gene (5 bases). Germline assignment: CDR1 LGHDT and CDR2 YNNKEL (reference sequence). Trimming cost V 1 base and J 0 bases, with 13 bases left between them. This CDR3 is built from 17 residues. CDR3 region: CASSQGRGGHSGNTIYF. CDR3 bases: TGTGCCAGCAGCCAAGGGAGGGGCGGCCACTCTGGAAACACCATATATTTT.

The CDR3 protein is CASSDQGASSGNTIYF. The DNA for the CDR3 is TGTGCCAGCAGCGACCAGGGGGCAAGCTCTGGAAACACCATATATTTT. The chain combines TRBV6-2 or TRBV6-3 with TRBJ1-3, with 8 bases fitting TRBD1. Per germline, CDR1 MNHEY and CDR2 SVGEGT. Losses at the gene ends were 6 bases for V and 0 bases for J; bases not matched to a gene: 7. This CDR3 is 16 amino acids long.